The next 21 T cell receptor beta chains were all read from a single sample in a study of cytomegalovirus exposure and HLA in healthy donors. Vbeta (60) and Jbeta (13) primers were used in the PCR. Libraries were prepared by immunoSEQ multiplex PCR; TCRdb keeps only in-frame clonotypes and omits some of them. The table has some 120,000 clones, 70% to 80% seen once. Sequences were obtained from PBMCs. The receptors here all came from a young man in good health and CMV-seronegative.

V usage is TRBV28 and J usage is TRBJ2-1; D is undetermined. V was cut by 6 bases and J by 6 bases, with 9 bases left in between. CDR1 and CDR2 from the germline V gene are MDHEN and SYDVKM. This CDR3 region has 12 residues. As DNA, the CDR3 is TGTGCCAGCAGCTCCCTCTTCAATGAGCAGTTCTTC. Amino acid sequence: CASSSLFNEQFF.

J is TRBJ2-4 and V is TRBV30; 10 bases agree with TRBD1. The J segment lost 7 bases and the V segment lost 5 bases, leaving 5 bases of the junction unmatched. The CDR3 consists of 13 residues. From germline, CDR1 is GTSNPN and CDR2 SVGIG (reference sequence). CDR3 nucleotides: TGTGCCTGGGATGCGGGACAGGGGAACATTCAGTACTTC. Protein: CAWDAGQGNIQYF. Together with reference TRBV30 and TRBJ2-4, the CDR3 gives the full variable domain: SQTIHQWPATLVQPVGSPLSLECTVEGTSNPNLYWYRQAAGRGLQLLFYSVGIGQISSEVPQNLSASRPQDRQFILSSKKLLLSDSGFYLCAWDAGQGNIQYFGAGTRLSVL.

The CDR3 loop reads CASSLWQGANEKLFF. The DNA for the CDR3 is TGTGCCAGCAGTTTATGGCAGGGGGCTAATGAAAAACTGTTTTTT. V and J are TRBV28 and TRBJ1-4; 7 bases are a match to TRBD1. Germline V gene data show CDR1 as MDHEN and CDR2 as SYDVKM. There are 15 residues in the CDR3. V lost 0 bases, J lost 3 bases, and 1 base stayed unmatched. The complete variable domain, with remaining parts taken from reference TRBV28 and TRBJ1-4, reads DVKVTQSSRYLVKRTGEKVFLECVQDMDHENMFWYRQDPGLGLRLIYFSYDVKMKEKGDIPEGYSVSREKKERFSLILESASTNQTSMYLCASSLWQGANEKLFFGSGTQLSVL.

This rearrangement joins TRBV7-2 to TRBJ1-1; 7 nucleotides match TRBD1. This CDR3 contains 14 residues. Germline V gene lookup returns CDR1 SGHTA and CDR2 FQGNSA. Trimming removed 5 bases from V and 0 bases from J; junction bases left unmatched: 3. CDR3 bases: TGTGCCAGCAGCCCGGGACAGATGAACACTGAAGCTTTCTTT. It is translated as CASSPGQMNTEAFF.

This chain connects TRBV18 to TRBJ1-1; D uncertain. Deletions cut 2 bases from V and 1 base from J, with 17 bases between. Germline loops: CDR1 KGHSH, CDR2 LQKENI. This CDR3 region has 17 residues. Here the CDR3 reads CASSPFITKLQNTEAFF. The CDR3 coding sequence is TGTGCCAGCTCACCATTTATAACTAAATTACAGAACACTGAAGCTTTCTTT.

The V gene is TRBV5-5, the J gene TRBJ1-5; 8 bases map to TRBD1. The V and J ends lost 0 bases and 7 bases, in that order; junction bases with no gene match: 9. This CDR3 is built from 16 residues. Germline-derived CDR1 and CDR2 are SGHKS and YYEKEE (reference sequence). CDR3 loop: CASSLVGQGFEQPQHF. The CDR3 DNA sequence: TGTGCCAGCAGCTTGGTAGGACAGGGATTCGAACAGCCCCAGCATTTT.

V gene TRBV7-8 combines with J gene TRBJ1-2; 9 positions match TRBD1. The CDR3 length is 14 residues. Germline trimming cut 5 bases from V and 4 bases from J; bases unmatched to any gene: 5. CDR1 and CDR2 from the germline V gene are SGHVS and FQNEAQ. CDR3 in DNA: TGTGCCAGCAGCCTTCCGGGACAGGGCTATGGCTACACCTTC. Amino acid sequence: CASSLPGQGYGYTF.

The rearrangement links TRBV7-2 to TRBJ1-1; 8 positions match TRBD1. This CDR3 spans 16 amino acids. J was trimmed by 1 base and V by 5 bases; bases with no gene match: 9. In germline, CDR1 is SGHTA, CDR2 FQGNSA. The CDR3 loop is CASSLHRTGPNTEAFF. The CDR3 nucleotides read TGTGCCAGCAGCCTCCACCGGACAGGGCCGAACACTGAAGCTTTCTTT.

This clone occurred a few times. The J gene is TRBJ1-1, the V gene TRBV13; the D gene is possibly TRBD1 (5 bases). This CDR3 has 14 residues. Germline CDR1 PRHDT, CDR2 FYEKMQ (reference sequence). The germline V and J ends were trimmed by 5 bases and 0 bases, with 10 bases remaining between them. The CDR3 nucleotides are TGTGCCAGCAGCAGAGGACATGTGAACACTGAAGCTTTCTTT. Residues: CASSRGHVNTEAFF.

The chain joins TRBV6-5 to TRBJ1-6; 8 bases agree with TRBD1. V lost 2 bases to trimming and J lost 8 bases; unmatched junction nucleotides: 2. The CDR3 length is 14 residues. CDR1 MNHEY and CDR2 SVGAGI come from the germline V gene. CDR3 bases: TGTGCCAGCAGTTACGCAGGGGGCTATTCACCCCTCCACTTT. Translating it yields CASSYAGGYSPLHF.

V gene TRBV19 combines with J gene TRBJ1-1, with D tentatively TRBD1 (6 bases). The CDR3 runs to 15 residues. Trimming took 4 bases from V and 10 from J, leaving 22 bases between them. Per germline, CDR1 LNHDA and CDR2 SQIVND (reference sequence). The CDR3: CASSRKRGSHLSAFF. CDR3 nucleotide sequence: TGTGCCAGTAGTAGAAAGAGGGGGAGCCACCTCTCAGCTTTCTTT.

The CDR3 region is CASSPGQGINEQYF. The CDR3 DNA sequence: TGCGCCAGCAGCCCGGGACAGGGTATCAACGAGCAGTACTTC. The genes are TRBV5-1 and TRBJ2-7; 9 positions agree with TRBD1. Germline CDR1 is SGHRS and CDR2 is YFSETQ. J lost 5 bases, V lost 4 bases, and 7 bases had no gene match. The CDR3 consists of 14 residues.

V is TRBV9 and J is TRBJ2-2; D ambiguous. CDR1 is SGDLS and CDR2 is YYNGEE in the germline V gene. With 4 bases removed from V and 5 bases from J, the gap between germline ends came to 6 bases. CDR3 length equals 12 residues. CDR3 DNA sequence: TGTGCCAGCAGCATTCTGACCGGGGAGCTGTTTTTT. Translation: CASSILTGELFF.

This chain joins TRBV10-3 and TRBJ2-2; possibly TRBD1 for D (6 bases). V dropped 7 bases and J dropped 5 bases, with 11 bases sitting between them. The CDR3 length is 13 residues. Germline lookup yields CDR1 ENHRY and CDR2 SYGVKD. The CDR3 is CAINRDTTGELFF. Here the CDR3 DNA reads TGTGCCATCAATCGGGACACAACCGGGGAGCTGTTTTTT.

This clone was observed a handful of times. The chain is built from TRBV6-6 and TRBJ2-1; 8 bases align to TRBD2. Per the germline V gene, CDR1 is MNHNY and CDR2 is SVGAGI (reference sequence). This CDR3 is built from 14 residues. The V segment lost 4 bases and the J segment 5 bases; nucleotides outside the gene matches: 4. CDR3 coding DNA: TGTGCCAGCAGTTCCACTAGCGGTAACAATGAGCAGTTCTTC. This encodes CASSSTSGNNEQFF.

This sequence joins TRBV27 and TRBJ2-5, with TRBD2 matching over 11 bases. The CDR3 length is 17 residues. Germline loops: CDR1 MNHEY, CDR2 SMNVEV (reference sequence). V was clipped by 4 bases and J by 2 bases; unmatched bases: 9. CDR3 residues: CASSSTLAGGRQETQYF. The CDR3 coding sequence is TGTGCCAGCAGTTCAACCTTAGCGGGGGGGCGTCAAGAGACCCAGTACTTC.

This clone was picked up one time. CDR3 coding DNA: TGTGCCTGGAGTCATGTCGGGGAGCTGTTTTTT. This gives the protein CAWSHVGELFF. The genes are TRBV30 and TRBJ2-2, with unresolved D. The CDR3 sequence is 11 residues long. Germline loops: CDR1 GTSNPN, CDR2 SVGIG (reference sequence). V lost 2 bases and J lost 7, with 5 bases in between.

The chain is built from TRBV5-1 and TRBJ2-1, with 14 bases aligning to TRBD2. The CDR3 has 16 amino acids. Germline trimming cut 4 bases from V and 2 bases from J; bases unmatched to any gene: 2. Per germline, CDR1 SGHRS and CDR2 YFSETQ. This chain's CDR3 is CASSVGLAGAYNEQFF. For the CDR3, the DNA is TGCGCCAGCAGCGTGGGACTAGCGGGGGCCTACAATGAGCAGTTCTTC.

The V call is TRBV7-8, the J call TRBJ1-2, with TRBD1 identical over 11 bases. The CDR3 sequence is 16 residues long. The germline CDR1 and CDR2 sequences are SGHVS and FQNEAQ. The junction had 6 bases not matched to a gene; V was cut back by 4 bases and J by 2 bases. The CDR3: CASSSRTGGLNYGYTF. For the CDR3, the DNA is TGTGCCAGCAGCTCAAGGACAGGGGGCTTGAACTATGGCTACACCTTC.

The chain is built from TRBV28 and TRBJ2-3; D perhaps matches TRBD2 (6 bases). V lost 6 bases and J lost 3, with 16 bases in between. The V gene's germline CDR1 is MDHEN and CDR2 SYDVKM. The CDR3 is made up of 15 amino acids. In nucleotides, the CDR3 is TGTGCCAGCAGGTTGGAGCTAGCGATAACAGATACGCAGTATTTT. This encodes CASRLELAITDTQYF.

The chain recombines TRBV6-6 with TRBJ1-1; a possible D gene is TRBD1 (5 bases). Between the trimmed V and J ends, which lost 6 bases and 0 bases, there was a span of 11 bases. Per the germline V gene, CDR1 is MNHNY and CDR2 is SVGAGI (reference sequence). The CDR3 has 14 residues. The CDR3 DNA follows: TGTGCCAGCAGATCGTCAGGGATGAACACTGAAGCTTTCTTT. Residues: CASRSSGMNTEAFF.